The present entry profiles one TCR beta chain with its context. Its antigen is unidentified. The V end was cut by 3 bases, the J end by 2 bases, with 13 bases between. This CDR3 comprises 15 residues. CDR1 is MGHRA and CDR2 is YSYEKL in the germline V gene. Exclusion of a patient followed from autoimmune disease history or systemic immunosuppression. On cycle 4 day 1 and cycle 7 day 1, as well as at baseline, blood was sampled. The data were produced by immunoSEQ multiplex PCR, yet TCRdb's version contains in-frame clones alone and is incomplete. Of fewer than 50,000 clones in the sample, 70% to 80% were seen once. This entry is derived from a study of OX40 agonist ivuxolimab in advanced cancers. General observations from the study: Some nonresponders also had low normalized T-cell clonal expansion. It was not determined which antigens were specifically recognized by the peripheral T cells that had undergone clonal expansion.

The receptor was isolated from an adult with an advanced solid tumor such as melanoma, head and neck, liver or kidney cancer. The chain employs TRBV4-1 and TRBJ1-2; D possibly corresponds to TRBD1 (5 bases). The sample in question was CD4+ or CD8+ T cells sorted from blood, obtained in a trial of the OX40 agonist ivuxolimab. The CDR3 here is CASSHQGRANYGYTF. CDR3 nucleotide sequence: TGCGCCAGCAGCCACCAGGGACGAGCAAACTATGGCTACACCTTC.